This T cell receptor (beta chain) was identified in a study of blood T cell repertoires in COVID-19. The germline V gene has CDR1 KGHDR and CDR2 SFDVKD. CDR3 length: 13 amino acids. Trimming cost V 6 bases and J 5 bases, with 9 bases left between them. This table comes from immunoSEQ multiplex PCR, and its TCRdb copy is limited to in-frame clones, with some not included. This table holds some 400,000 clones, 90% found once. The specimen was peripheral blood. This receptor was obtained from a man aged 18 to 30 with active or convalescent COVID-19. The chain couples TRBV24-1 to TRBJ1-4; tentatively, D is TRBD1 (5 bases). CDR3 amino acids: CATSRDSNEKLFF. The DNA for the CDR3 is TGTGCCACCAGTCGAGACAGCAATGAAAAACTGTTTTTT.